This TCR beta chain was sequenced for a study of neoadjuvant anti-PD-1 for oral cavity cancer (dated by TCRdb to about 2021). In the study overall: Before undergoing curative-intent surgical resection, most patients got three to four biweekly nivolumab doses at 3 mg/kg. The parent correlative cohort had 12 to 13 patients and a response rate of about 31%. A fourth nivolumab dose was given around day 43 to patients without progression, and definitive surgical resection was performed in those patients on days 50-56. Under RECIST 1.1, a patient counted as a responder if showing complete response, partial response or stable disease, and as a non-responder if showing progression. Overall study results and their limits: Higher pretreatment blood TCRbeta clonality and lower post-treatment tumor TCRbeta clonality were correlated with higher pretreatment blood Treg/Th17 ratios. TCR analyses included only a few patients per response group, and the authors called for larger cohorts for validation. After neoadjuvant nivolumab, significantly higher T cell clonality (Gini index) was found within PBMCs in non-responders than in responders.

On this clone: This receptor's antigen is unknown. Per-nucleotide qualities are absent, and no much larger clonotype sits a single base away.

The CDR3 spans 14 residues, from the cysteine through the phenylalanine. Just CDR3 DNA is preserved here, 42 bases in frame from base 1. Between the V and J ends, shortened by 0 bases and 9 bases respectively, the junction contains 12 bases. CDR1 and CDR2 were assigned from the germline V gene (reference sequence) as SGHNT and YYREEE. For deep sequencing, PBMC libraries mostly used around 480 ng of input genomic DNA, with six replicates for each sample. The immunoSEQ hsTCRbeta kit was used to prepare TCRbeta libraries, following the manufacturer's instructions. The completed libraries were mixed into a single pool at 3 nM, then sequenced with an Illumina NovaSeq 6000 S4 flow cell. The study's processing was this. The immunoSEQ Analyzer was used for raw data preprocessing and quality control. The analysis was limited to productive rearrangements, and each clonotype was defined by a unique CDR3 amino acid sequence. Repertoire clonality was estimated as the Gini-Simpson index, computed with the R package tcR. Student's t test was used to compare Gini indices, and Pearson correlation was used to assess associations with tumor size change. As stored in TCRdb, this immuneACCESS dataset retains in-frame rearrangements with V and J assigned. A fraction of the clones does not appear; measured against another copy, unresolved V genes explain less than half of the discrepancy, and the remainder lacks a known reason. The V and J calls and clone size were taken over from that table, and D and trimming were inferred from the DNA. The sample has 30,000 to 40,000 clones on record, 80% to 90% of them singletons. In total, the top ten clones hold roughly 3.6% of the sample.

The time point label corresponds to: before neoadjuvant nivolumab. Patients were newly diagnosed with stage II-IVA oral cavity squamous cell carcinoma and had received no prior systemic or radiation treatment. The cohort was made up of patients with locally advanced, HPV-negative oral cavity squamous cell carcinoma. Peripheral blood mononuclear cells were analyzed directly, without maintenance or expansion in culture. Samples were obtained from a longitudinal correlative study of a single-arm phase II trial of neoadjuvant nivolumab in oral cavity squamous cell carcinoma. Subject-matched pre- and post-treatment PBMCs and tumors from three responders and three non-responders were subjected to genomic DNA-based TCRbeta sequencing. Peripheral blood mononuclear cells were collected before nivolumab treatment and again after treatment, at the time of surgery. Genomic DNA was isolated from PBMCs using the Maxwell RSC DNA from Cells kit.

Rearrangement joined TRBV5-4 to TRBJ1-4; the D gene identity is not certain. The sample was PBMCs, taken before nivolumab (anti-PD-1) treatment. The origin of this receptor is a person aged 35-79 years with oral cavity squamous cell carcinoma. The sequence in DNA is TGTGCCAGCAGCTTGGGGAACAGCGGGAAAAAACTGTTTTTT. This codes for CASSLGNSGKKLFF.